This record concerns one T cell receptor (beta chain) sequence. These data belong to a study of blood T cell repertoires in COVID-19. Whole-study context: T cells, B-cell-depleted T cells, or PBMCs supplied cDNA or gDNA.

Participants had their cohort set by participant-reported clinical history. The ends were cut back, 5 bases at V and 5 bases at J, with 12 bases in the middle. The CDR3 spans 14 residues. Germline CDR1 and CDR2: SGHTA and FQGTGA. In the study's own analysis: Quantification of nucleated cells was approximated via reference gene primer amplification. This table comes from immunoSEQ multiplex PCR, and its TCRdb copy is limited to in-frame clones, with some not included. V and J calls and clone size are copied from that table; D and trimming were computed from the DNA. The sample holds some 200,000 clones; around 82% are singletons and the top ten take roughly 4.8%.

The chain recombines TRBV7-3 with TRBJ2-2; D possibly corresponds to TRBD1 (6 bases). The clonotype originates from a woman in her 50s who had been exposed to COVID-19. The sample consisted of PBMCs or T cells enriched from blood (not recorded which). The CDR3 DNA reads TGTGCCAGCAGCGATGACACAGGGACCGGGGAGCTGTTTTTT. Protein sequence: CASSDDTGTGELFF.